These 30 T cell receptor beta chains originate from one sample sequenced in a study of Ad26.COV2.S vaccination and SARS-CoV-2 variants (dated by TCRdb to the early 2020s). In the paper's terms, the treatment or condition label means: roughly 19 received Ad26.COV2.S at low or high dose, single or two shots; 5 received placebo; per-sample allocation not given. For vaccine and placebo recipients, the sequenced repertoires came from samples collected on day 63 after the first injection. Receptors were amplified or captured by the immunoSEQ multiplex PCR assay. TCRdb retrieved this table from immuneACCESS and kept in-frame rearrangements only. Not all clones are present; in checked studies, unresolved V genes account for under half, and no reason is known for the remainder. The sample data list about 330,000 clones, and 90% of these were observed just once. About 5.4% of the sample belongs to the ten largest clones.

This specimen consisted of peripheral blood, obtained in a trial of Ad26.COV2.S vaccine versus placebo. These receptors all come from a person between 18 and 59 years old who received the Ad26.COV2.S COVID-19 vaccine or a placebo.

V usage is TRBV5-1 and J usage is TRBJ2-6; D is unclear. Germline V gene sequence: CDR1 SGHRS, CDR2 YFSETQ. Trimming left V 0 bases short and J 3 bases short, with 4 bases between. The length of the CDR3 is 14 residues. Written as DNA, the CDR3 is TGCGCCAGCAGCTTGGTTGGTGGGGCCAACGTCCTGACTTTC. Its protein product is CASSLVGGANVLTF.

This chain joins TRBV4-1 and TRBJ1-2; D possibly corresponds to TRBD1 (5 bases). There are 16 residues in the CDR3. Trimming took off 0 bases at V and 4 bases at J, with 15 bases between the two ends. Per germline, CDR1 MGHRA and CDR2 YSYEKL. The CDR3 here is CASSQDQGVQSYGYTF. DNA of the CDR3: TGCGCCAGCAGCCAAGATCAAGGGGTCCAAAGCTATGGCTACACCTTC.

V gene TRBV28 combines with J gene TRBJ2-1, with D tentatively TRBD2 (6 bases). This CDR3 comprises 16 residues. Germline V gene lookup returns CDR1 MDHEN and CDR2 SYDVKM. V was cut by 6 bases and J by 5 bases, with 20 bases left in between. CDR3 nucleotides: TGTGCCAGCAGCTCTTACTCGGGAGAGGCAAACAATGAGCAGTTCTTC. It is translated as CASSSYSGEANNEQFF.

This clone was detected once. V is TRBV7-9 and J is TRBJ1-5; D is ambiguous. The CDR3 totals 16 residues. Trimming shortened V by 5 bases and J by 4 bases, and 18 bases separated the two germline ends. Looked up from germline, CDR1 is SEHNR and CDR2 is FQNEAQ (reference sequence). In nucleotides, the CDR3 is TGTGCCAGCAGCCCCCGCGATTACGACGAAAATCAGCCCCAGCATTTT. Translated: CASSPRDYDENQPQHF.

This CDR3 is CASRNPGGGLDEQFF. The CDR3 DNA reads TGCGCCAGCCGAAATCCCGGGGGGGGCTTGGATGAGCAGTTCTTC. The chain employs TRBV10-2 and TRBJ2-1; TRBD2 aligns across 8 bases. Germline V gene data show CDR1 as WSHSY and CDR2 as SAAADI. Losses at the gene ends were 8 bases for V and 8 bases for J; bases not matched to a gene: 14. CDR3 length equals 15 residues.

The chain combines TRBV6-5 with TRBJ1-1, with no clear D. Trimming shortened V by 1 base and J by 1 base, and 10 bases separated the two germline ends. CDR3 length equals 15 residues. Germline lookup yields CDR1 MNHEY and CDR2 SVGAGI. CDR3 DNA: TGTGCCAGCAGTTACTGGGCAGCTAAGAACACTGAAGCTTTCTTT. It encodes CASSYWAAKNTEAFF.

As to this clone: The same CDR3 arises from other DNA sequences in this sample as well. V is TRBV5-6 and J is TRBJ2-7; a weak D match, TRBD1 (5 bases). CDR3 length: 12 amino acids. The germline CDR1 and CDR2 sequences are SGHDT and YYEEEE. V was shortened by 0 bases and J by 6 bases, with 7 bases between the two germline ends. The CDR3 loop reads CASSLGGGEQYF. CDR3 sequence (DNA): TGTGCCAGCAGCTTGGGGGGCGGCGAGCAGTACTTC.

The J gene is TRBJ1-4, the V gene TRBV4-3; the D is unclear. This CDR3 has 17 residues. Trimming removed 4 bases at V and 11 bases at J, with 26 bases between. CDR1 is LGHNA, CDR2 YSLEER, per germline. The CDR3: CASSPTHSLPGVRKLFF. As DNA, the CDR3 is TGCGCCAGCAGCCCAACTCACTCTTTGCCTGGGGTACGGAAACTGTTTTTT.

The J gene is TRBJ1-2, the V gene TRBV6-4; 7 positions match TRBD1. Trimming cost V 3 bases and J 4 bases; bases outside gene matches: 11. The CDR3 covers 16 residues. The germline gives CDR1 MRHNA, CDR2 SNTAGT. CDR3 nucleotides: TGTGCCAGCAGTGAGGTAAACGAGGGGGACAGCTATGGCTACACCTTC. Its translation is CASSEVNEGDSYGYTF.

This clone was seen just once. The chain couples TRBV6-5 to TRBJ1-1; D is possibly TRBD1 (5 bases). Looked up from germline, CDR1 is MNHEY and CDR2 is SVGAGI. This CDR3 is 15 amino acids long. V lost 7 bases, J lost 1 base, and 16 bases lay in between. CDR3 in amino acids: CASIGLVGGNTEAFF. In DNA, the CDR3 is TGTGCCAGCATTGGGCTCGTTGGGGGGAACACTGAAGCTTTCTTT.

CDR3: CASSSQGAGGGANVLTF. The DNA for the CDR3 is TGTGCCAGCAGTTCTCAGGGGGCTGGAGGTGGGGCCAACGTCCTGACTTTC. The gene calls are TRBV27 and TRBJ2-6, with 8 bases lining up with TRBD1. J lost 3 bases, V lost 4 bases, and 8 bases had no gene match. The CDR3 extends over 17 amino acids. Per germline, CDR1 MNHEY and CDR2 SMNVEV (reference sequence).

V is TRBV7-2 and J is TRBJ2-3; no firm D call. V was cut by 5 bases and J by 4 bases, with 7 bases left in between. The CDR3 is made up of 12 amino acids. CDR1 and CDR2 (germline): SGHTA, FQGNSA. The CDR3 loop is CASSGWSDTQYF. Here the CDR3 DNA reads TGTGCCAGCAGCGGTTGGTCAGATACGCAGTATTTT.

This chain joins TRBV5-6 and TRBJ1-1; D gene uncertain. Trimming stripped 5 bases from V and 5 bases from J, with 13 bases between. Germline CDR1 is SGHDT and CDR2 is YYEEEE. The CDR3 contains 13 residues. CDR3 protein: CASSLSGGTEAFF. DNA for the CDR3: TGTGCCAGCAGTCTCTCGGGAGGGACTGAAGCTTTCTTT.

This clone was observed once. The chain links TRBV11-2 to TRBJ2-5; D gene uncertain. The V and J ends lost 1 base and 2 bases respectively, with 8 bases between them. Germline CDR1 reads SGHAT; CDR2 reads FQNNGV. This CDR3 has 14 amino acids. CDR3 region: CASSLASRQETQYF. The CDR3 DNA sequence: TGTGCCAGCAGCTTAGCTAGTAGGCAAGAGACCCAGTACTTC.

V gene TRBV9 combines with J gene TRBJ1-1, with 7 bases identical to TRBD1. Germline CDR1 is SGDLS and CDR2 is YYNGEE. CDR3 size: 14 residues. V lost 4 bases, J lost 5 bases, and 8 bases stayed unmatched. Written as DNA, the CDR3 is TGTGCCAGCAGCCCCCTGACAGGGAGGACTGAAGCTTTCTTT. Its protein product is CASSPLTGRTEAFF.

The chain couples TRBV2 to TRBJ2-5; 10 bases line up with TRBD2. V lost 4 bases and J lost 8; bases outside the gene matches: 10. The CDR3 runs to 15 residues. CDR1 is SNHLY, CDR2 FYNNEI, per germline. The CDR3 here is CASSASGGASGTQYF. CDR3 DNA: TGTGCCAGCAGTGCTAGCGGGGGCGCCTCGGGTACCCAGTACTTC.

The V gene is TRBV5-8, the J gene TRBJ1-2; 8 bases align to TRBD1. Germline loops: CDR1 SGHTS, CDR2 YDEGEE. V lost 3 bases and J lost 4; bases outside the gene matches: 8. The CDR3 has 15 residues. The CDR3 reads CASSSGQGSFYGYTF. CDR3 sequence (DNA): TGTGCCAGCAGCTCAGGACAGGGAAGTTTCTATGGCTACACCTTC.

The chain links TRBV7-2 to TRBJ1-3; possible D gene TRBD1, 6 bases. Germline V CDR1 and CDR2: SGHTA, FQGNSA. Deletions cut 2 bases from V and 4 bases from J, with 9 bases between. CDR3 size: 14 residues. The CDR3 reads CASSLTGPGNTIYF. In nucleotides, the CDR3 is TGTGCCAGCAGCTTAACAGGGCCGGGAAACACCATATATTTT.

Note on this clone: The identical CDR3 is also encoded by other nucleotide sequences in the sample. This chain connects TRBV7-9 to TRBJ2-1; D is unclear. Between the trimmed V and J ends, which lost 1 base and 10 bases, there was a span of 5 bases. This CDR3 spans 11 amino acids. Germline V gives CDR1 SEHNR, CDR2 FQNEAQ (reference sequence). The CDR3 loop reads CASSLGREQFF. CDR3 DNA: TGTGCCAGCAGCTTAGGACGGGAGCAGTTCTTC.

The V call is TRBV6-6, the J call TRBJ2-7, with D uncertain. The CDR3 contains 12 residues. The V gene lost 0 bases and the J gene lost 4 bases, with 4 bases spanning the gap. Germline-derived CDR1 and CDR2 are MNHNY and SVGAGI (reference sequence). CDR3 sequence (DNA): TGTGCCAGCAGTTACTCGTATTACGAGCAGTACTTC. It specifies CASSYSYYEQYF.

The J gene is TRBJ1-5, the V gene TRBV15; D ambiguous. This CDR3 is 14 amino acids long. Germline CDR1 is LNHNV and CDR2 is YYDKDF (reference sequence). V dropped 0 bases and J dropped 2 bases, with 5 bases sitting between them. The CDR3 spells CATSRDGGNQPQHF. CDR3 nucleotide sequence: TGTGCCACCAGCAGAGATGGCGGCAATCAGCCCCAGCATTTT.

This chain links TRBV10-3 with TRBJ1-4; 7 positions agree with TRBD1. Germline V gives CDR1 ENHRY, CDR2 SYGVKD. After removal of 2 bases from V and 14 bases from J, the junction contained 5 bases not matched to a gene. The CDR3 extends over 12 amino acids. DNA for the CDR3: TGTGCCATCAGTGAGAGGGACAGCGGGCTGTTTTTT. This translates into CAISERDSGLFF.

In this sample, this clone turned up once. The chain is built from TRBV7-9 and TRBJ2-1; a possible D gene is TRBD2 (6 bases). Trimming removed 1 base at V and 4 bases at J, with 11 bases between. The CDR3 runs 15 residues. Germline loops: CDR1 SEHNR, CDR2 FQNEAQ (reference sequence). CDR3 region: CASSLGVGSYNEQFF. CDR3 DNA sequence: TGTGCCAGCAGCTTAGGGGTCGGGAGTTACAATGAGCAGTTCTTC.

The count of this clone is one. V gene TRBV5-1 combines with J gene TRBJ1-2, with 7 bases that match TRBD1. The CDR3 is made up of 15 amino acids. Germline values: CDR1 SGHRS, CDR2 YFSETQ. Trimming at V came to 4 bases and at J to 2 bases, leaving 8 bases not matched to a gene. DNA of the CDR3: TGCGCCAGCAGCCCTTTGGGGGGACAGAACTATGGCTACACCTTC. It specifies CASSPLGGQNYGYTF.

The chain uses TRBV5-1 and TRBJ2-5; TRBD2 agrees at 12 bases. There are 16 residues in the CDR3. The V gene's germline CDR1 is SGHRS and CDR2 YFSETQ. The trim removed 4 bases at V and 4 bases at J, leaving 8 bases unmatched. The CDR3 spells CASSARLAGAGETQYF. CDR3 DNA sequence: TGCGCCAGCAGCGCCAGACTAGCGGGAGCGGGAGAGACCCAGTACTTC.

The CDR3 here is CASSVEDPSPYTDTQYF. CDR3 DNA sequence: TGTGCCAGCAGCGTAGAGGATCCCTCCCCCTACACAGATACGCAGTATTTT. J is TRBJ2-3 and V is TRBV9; D is undetermined. V was shortened by 0 bases and J by 2 bases, with 16 bases between the two germline ends. The CDR3 is 17 residues long. Germline V CDR1 and CDR2: SGDLS, YYNGEE.

The rearrangement joins TRBV4-1 to TRBJ1-6; D is perhaps TRBD1 (5 bases). The V gene's germline CDR1 is MGHRA and CDR2 YSYEKL. V gave up 4 bases and J gave up 4 bases, with 17 bases separating them. The CDR3 spans 17 residues. The CDR3 DNA follows: TGCGCCAGCAGCCCCTTAAGGGTCCAGGGTTATAATTCACCCCTCCACTTT. This gives the protein CASSPLRVQGYNSPLHF.

The chain couples TRBV19 to TRBJ2-1; D is undetermined. Germline values: CDR1 LNHDA, CDR2 SQIVND (reference sequence). The CDR3 is made up of 13 amino acids. Between the trimmed V and J ends, which lost 1 base and 8 bases, there was a span of 9 bases. The CDR3 DNA reads as TGTGCCAGTAGTATAGGGAACGAAGATGAGCAGTTCTTC. Its protein is CASSIGNEDEQFF. The full variable domain, completed using reference TRBV19 and TRBJ2-1, is DGGITQSPKYLFRKEGQNVTLSCEQNLNHDAMYWYRQDPGQGLRLIYYSQIVNDFQKGDIAEGYSVSREKKESFPLTVTSAQKNPTAFYLCASSIGNEDEQFFGPGTRLTVL.

The CDR3 is CASSVQETQYF. In DNA form, the CDR3 reads TGTGCCAGCAGCGTCCAAGAGACCCAGTACTTC. The chain combines TRBV7-2 with TRBJ2-5; no clear D gene. Looked up from germline, CDR1 is SGHTA and CDR2 is FQGNSA. This CDR3 contains 11 residues. Deletions cut 5 bases from V and 1 base from J, with 2 bases between.

The J gene is TRBJ2-2, the V gene TRBV28; 8 nucleotides align to TRBD2. The length of the CDR3 is 15 residues. Germline values: CDR1 MDHEN, CDR2 SYDVKM. J gave up 5 bases and V 6 bases, and 8 bases lay outside the gene matches. The CDR3 is CASSRGGGSTGELFF. The CDR3 DNA sequence: TGTGCCAGCAGCCGGGGGGGCGGGTCTACCGGGGAGCTGTTTTTT.